The source of this TCR beta chain is a study of cytomegalovirus exposure and HLA in healthy donors. The PCR used 60 Vbeta and 13 Jbeta primers. Data came from immunoSEQ multiplex PCR; TCRdb stores just in-frame clones and leaves some out. The data show some 77,000 clones, over 70% seen once. Donors counted as nominally healthy when sampled, yet unrecorded immune exposures were likely. A note on this clone: Its antigen remains unknown.

V was pared by 0 bases and J by 0 bases, with 13 bases between. There are 16 residues in the CDR3. The germline gives CDR1 GTSNPN, CDR2 SVGIG (reference sequence). General study points: The number of N-insertions in an Asian-associated ancestry cluster was reportedly below the approximately 700-donor mean in a later analysis. Several top significant clusters appeared, in a later analysis, to be linked to common viral pathogens.

The sequence derives from a man aged 50-59 years in good health and CMV-seropositive. This sequence joins TRBV30 and TRBJ2-3; possible D gene TRBD1, 6 bases. Sequenced: PBMCs. CDR3 region: CAWSVPRTASTDTQYF. CDR3 bases: TGTGCCTGGAGTGTGCCCCGGACAGCTAGCACAGATACGCAGTATTTT.